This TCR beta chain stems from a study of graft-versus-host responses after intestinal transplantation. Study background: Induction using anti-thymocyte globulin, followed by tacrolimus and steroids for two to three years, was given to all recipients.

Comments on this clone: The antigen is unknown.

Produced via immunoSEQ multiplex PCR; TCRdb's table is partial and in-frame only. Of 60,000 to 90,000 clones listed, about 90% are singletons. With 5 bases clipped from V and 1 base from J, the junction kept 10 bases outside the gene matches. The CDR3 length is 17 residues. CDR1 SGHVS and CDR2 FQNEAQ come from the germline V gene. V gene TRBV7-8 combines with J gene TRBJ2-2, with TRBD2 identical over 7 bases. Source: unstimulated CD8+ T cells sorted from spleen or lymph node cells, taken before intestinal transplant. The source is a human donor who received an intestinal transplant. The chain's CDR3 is CASSPRPGGGNTGELFF. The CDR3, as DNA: TGTGCCAGCAGCCCCCGCCCCGGCGGGGGGAACACCGGGGAGCTGTTTTTT.